The rows below give T cell receptor beta chains drawn from one sample of a study of blood T cell repertoires in COVID-19. The assay was immunoSEQ multiplex PCR, and TCRdb's table has in-frame clones only and misses some. The table lists roughly 230,000 clones, 90% of them singletons. The sequenced sample was peripheral blood. These receptors came from an older woman with COVID-19, enrolled during active disease. CDR3s include the opening cysteine and the closing phenylalanine or tryptophan. The order of the fields is clone size, J gene, V gene, D gene, CDR3 protein, CDR3 DNA. A D gene is named only where the DNA matches it firmly. A row's size may be missing; if present it is once, few, many or a size class.

>.|TRBJ1-1|TRBV5-3|.
CARSKDWTPWDTEAFF
TGTGCCAGAAGCAAAGACTGGACTCCGTGGGACACTGAAGCTTTCTTT
>.|TRBJ2-7|TRBV25-1|TRBD1
CASRDRGYEQYF
TGTGCCAGCAGGGACAGGGGTTACGAGCAGTACTTC
>.|TRBJ2-3|TRBV5-5|TRBD1
CATKGTASTDTQYF
TGTGCCACCAAAGGGACAGCCAGCACAGATACGCAGTATTTT
>.|TRBJ1-1|TRBV6-2/TRBV6-3|TRBD1
CASSKRQGEAFF
TGTGCCAGCAGTAAACGACAGGGGGAAGCTTTCTTT
>once|TRBJ1-1|TRBV9|TRBD1
CASSGRQGREGVFF
TGTGCCAGCAGCGGAAGACAGGGGCGAGAGGGCGTTTTCTTT
>.|TRBJ1-2|TRBV9|.
CASSPHWVGGYTF
TGTGCCAGCAGCCCTCACTGGGTCGGGGGCTACACCTTC
>.|TRBJ1-5|TRBV5-6|.
CASSLRGSNQPQHF
TGTGCCAGCAGCTTGAGGGGTAGCAATCAGCCCCAGCATTTT
>.|TRBJ2-7|TRBV18|.
CASSLGQGGRNEQYF
TGTGCCAGCTCACTTGGACAGGGCGGGAGAAACGAGCAGTACTTC
>.|TRBJ2-2|TRBV3-1/TRBV3-2|TRBD2
CASSQGSGGRRTGELFF
TGTGCCAGCAGCCAAGGTAGCGGGGGGCGACGAACCGGGGAGCTGTTTTTT
>.|TRBJ2-2|TRBV7-2|TRBD1
CATRGRTNTGELFF
TGTGCAACCAGGGGGCGGACTAACACCGGGGAGCTGTTTTTT
>.|TRBJ1-2|TRBV9|.
CASSANIGTRVPANYGYTF
TGTGCCAGCAGCGCGAACATCGGGACAAGAGTTCCAGCTAACTATGGCTACACCTTC
>.|TRBJ2-1|TRBV6-2/TRBV6-3|TRBD2
CASSYRKRGGNEQFF
TGTGCCAGCAGTTACCGTAAGCGGGGGGGCAATGAGCAGTTCTTC
>.|TRBJ1-4|TRBV18|.
CASSNRQKSTNEKLFF
TGTGCCAGCTCAAACCGACAGAAATCAACTAATGAAAAACTGTTTTTT
>.|TRBJ1-1|TRBV5-5|.
CASSLVAHWNTEAFF
TGTGCCAGCAGCTTGGTAGCACACTGGAACACTGAAGCTTTCTTT
>.|TRBJ1-5|TRBV7-2|TRBD1
CASSRTGSNQPQHF
TGTGCCAGCAGCAGGACAGGGAGCAATCAGCCCCAGCATTTT
>few|TRBJ1-3|TRBV18|TRBD1
CASSPLTGSGNTIYF
TGTGCCAGCTCACCGTTGACAGGGTCTGGAAACACCATATATTTT
>.|TRBJ1-5|TRBV19|TRBD1
CASIDDRGTGGSQPQHF
TGTGCCAGTATTGACGACAGGGGTACGGGTGGAAGTCAGCCCCAGCATTTT
>.|TRBJ2-7|TRBV7-2|.
CASSLGLPAYEQYF
TGTGCCAGCAGCTTAGGGTTGCCAGCCTACGAGCAGTACTTC
>.|TRBJ1-4|TRBV4-1|.
CASSQVRVLNEKLFF
TGCGCCAGCAGCCAAGTTCGCGTCCTTAATGAAAAACTGTTTTTT
>.|TRBJ1-6|TRBV3-1/TRBV3-2|TRBD1
CASSHLTGGAVNNSPLHF
TGTGCCAGCAGCCATCTTACAGGGGGCGCGGTGAATAATTCACCCCTCCACTTT
>few|TRBJ1-5|TRBV7-2|TRBD1
CASSFTGENQPQHF
TGTGCCAGCAGCTTCACAGGGGAAAATCAGCCCCAGCATTTT
>.|TRBJ2-3|TRBV3-1/TRBV3-2|.
CASTFLQGADTQYF
TGTGCCAGCACTTTCCTACAGGGCGCCGATACGCAGTATTTT
>.|TRBJ2-7|TRBV7-2|TRBD1
CASSLQGQGAYEQYF
TGTGCCAGCAGCTTACAGGGACAGGGTGCCTACGAGCAGTACTTC
>few|TRBJ2-7|TRBV19|TRBD1
CASSTLTGGYEQYF
TGTGCCAGTAGTACCCTGACAGGGGGCTACGAGCAGTACTTC
>.|TRBJ2-5|TRBV29-1|TRBD1
CSVGLGQLETQYF
TGCAGCGTTGGCCTGGGACAGCTAGAGACCCAGTACTTC
>.|TRBJ1-2|TRBV27|TRBD1
CASRLAARDRTYNYGYTF
TGTGCCAGCAGATTGGCTGCTCGGGACAGGACATATAACTATGGCTACACCTTC
>.|TRBJ2-2|TRBV3-1/TRBV3-2|TRBD2
CASSQKAYGLAGAGELFF
TGTGCCAGCAGCCAGAAGGCTTATGGGCTAGCGGGAGCCGGGGAGCTGTTTTTT
>.|TRBJ2-1|TRBV5-6|.
CASSFEGSSYNEQFF
TGTGCCAGCAGCTTTGAGGGAAGCTCCTACAATGAGCAGTTCTTC
>.|TRBJ1-2|TRBV29-1|.
CSVEAGLYGYTF
TGCAGCGTTGAGGCAGGGCTGTATGGCTACACCTTC
>.|TRBJ1-3|TRBV12-3/TRBV12-4|.
CASTSFSGNTIYF
TGTGCCAGCACGAGCTTCTCTGGAAACACCATATATTTT
>.|TRBJ2-5|TRBV18|TRBD2
CASSPRAGAQETQYF
TGTGCCAGCTCACCTCGGGCGGGAGCACAAGAGACCCAGTACTTC
>.|TRBJ2-7|TRBV7-8|.
CASSLRGGRVSYEQYF
TGTGCCAGCAGCCTCCGGGGTGGGCGGGTGTCCTACGAGCAGTACTTC
>.|TRBJ2-2|TRBV7-3|TRBD2
CASSYSGGPNTGELFF
TGTGCCAGCAGCTACTCGGGGGGGCCGAACACCGGGGAGCTGTTTTTT
>.|TRBJ2-3|TRBV21-1|.
CASSKDMLASGGRTSTDTQYF
TGTGCCAGCAGCAAAGACATGCTGGCTAGCGGGGGGCGAACTAGCACAGATACGCAGTATTTT
>.|TRBJ1-5|TRBV6-2/TRBV6-3|.
CASSYSPRRRDQPQHF
TGTGCCAGCAGTTACTCTCCCAGAAGGCGGGATCAGCCCCAGCATTTT
>.|TRBJ2-1|TRBV6-2/TRBV6-3|.
CASSYSSGSYNEQFF
TGTGCCAGCAGTTACTCGTCGGGCTCCTACAATGAGCAGTTCTTC
>.|TRBJ2-7|TRBV7-9|.
CASGTISYEQYF
TGTGCCAGCGGGACAATCTCCTACGAGCAGTACTTC
>.|TRBJ2-2|TRBV7-9|.
CASSLDNLNTGELFF
TGTGCCAGCAGCTTGGACAACCTGAACACCGGGGAGCTGTTTTTT
>.|TRBJ1-5|TRBV5-1|TRBD1
CASSLGSVGTAFNQPQHF
TGCGCCAGCAGCTTGGGTTCCGTCGGGACAGCTTTCAATCAGCCCCAGCATTTT
>.|TRBJ2-7|TRBV9|TRBD1
CASSDPGQGYEQYF
TGTGCCAGCAGCGACCCGGGACAGGGGTACGAGCAGTACTTC
>.|TRBJ1-1|TRBV5-8|TRBD1
CASSSLGTAYTEAFF
TGTGCCAGCAGCTCCCTAGGGACAGCATACACTGAAGCTTTCTTT
>.|TRBJ1-5|TRBV7-2|.
CASSLGGSQPQHF
TGTGCCAGCAGTTTGGGAGGCAGTCAGCCCCAGCATTTT
>.|TRBJ2-5|TRBV5-4|.
CASSWTGKAQYF
TGTGCCAGCAGTTGGACCGGGAAGGCCCAGTACTTC
>once|TRBJ1-1|TRBV4-2|.
CASSSRDVERGTFF
TGTGCCAGCAGCTCCCGGGACGTGGAGAGGGGGACTTTCTTT
>.|TRBJ2-1|TRBV7-3|.
CASSLTSYNEQFF
TGTGCCAGCAGCCTCACTAGCTACAATGAGCAGTTCTTC